The rows below give T cell receptor beta chains drawn from one sample of a study of cytomegalovirus exposure and HLA in healthy donors. Using immunoSEQ multiplex PCR, the repertoire was profiled, and TCRdb retains in-frame clones only, with some absent. Of around 150,000 clones listed, around 80% were seen once; the top ten hold about 4.7%. Sequencing used PBMCs. The receptor set was obtained from a male donor in good health and CMV-seronegative. The CDR3 runs from the conserved cysteine through the conserved F or W. Each record gives: J gene, D gene, clone size, V gene, CDR3 DNA, CDR3 protein. The D gene is left open where the match is weak. For some rows the clone size is stated as once, few or many, or as a class when expanded; others skip it.

TRBJ1-2 NA NA TRBV2 TGTGCCAGCAGTACAGACGGGATGGATTATGGCTACACCTTC CASSTDGMDYGYTF
TRBJ2-7 TRBD1 NA TRBV5-5 TGTGCCAGCAGCCCCGGGTGGTCCTTAAGGGACAGGCTAACCTACGAGCAGTACTTC CASSPGWSLRDRLTYEQYF
TRBJ1-5 NA NA TRBV19 TGTGCCACTCGGTGGGGGGGGCAGCCCCAGCATTTT CATRWGGQPQHF
TRBJ2-1 TRBD2 few TRBV11-2 TGTGCCAGCAGTTCCCTGAGGTCTAGCGGGCCGAGCTCCTACAATGAGCAGTTCTTC CASSSLRSSGPSSYNEQFF
TRBJ2-7 TRBD1 NA TRBV5-4 TGTGCCAGCAGCTCCGACAGGGCCTACGAGCAGTACTTC CASSSDRAYEQYF
TRBJ2-2 NA NA TRBV28 TGTGCCAGCAGTTTATTTTCCGGGGGGAACACCGGGGAGCTGTTTTTT CASSLFSGGNTGELFF
TRBJ2-7 NA NA TRBV5-8 TGTGCCAGCAGCTTGGGGTGGACAAAGACCTACGAGCAGTACTTC CASSLGWTKTYEQYF
TRBJ1-4 NA NA TRBV28 TGTGCCAGCGCCTCTGGGGGGGCTAATGAAAAACTGTTTTTT CASASGGANEKLFF
TRBJ1-6 NA once TRBV2 TGTGCCAGCAGTACGAGTAATTCACCCCTCCACTTT CASSTSNSPLHF
TRBJ2-1 NA once TRBV6-5 TGTGCCAGCAGTGTACTGGGGGGGGCGCAGTTCTTC CASSVLGGAQFF
TRBJ2-7 NA few TRBV10-1 TGCGCCAGCAGTGAGTCTTCGATCAGGGTTGGCGAGCAGTACTTC CASSESSIRVGEQYF
TRBJ1-1 NA NA TRBV2 TGTGCCAGCAGTGAAGTTGGGGCGACCAACACTGAAGCTTTCTTT CASSEVGATNTEAFF
TRBJ1-5 NA NA TRBV11-2 TGTGCCAGCAGTCCAATGGGCTCGGCGGGGGAGCCCCAGCATTTT CASSPMGSAGEPQHF
TRBJ2-5 NA NA TRBV6-5 TGTGCCAGCGGTTACACCTCTGGAGGGCAAGAGACCCAGTACTTC CASGYTSGGQETQYF
TRBJ2-7 TRBD1 NA TRBV18 TGTGCCAGCTCACCGTTGGGACAGGCCTACGAGCAGTACTTC CASSPLGQAYEQYF
TRBJ1-5 NA NA TRBV28 TGTGCCAGCGGTCGTGGGCACCTCAATCAGCCCCAGCATTTT CASGRGHLNQPQHF
TRBJ1-2 NA few TRBV27 TGTGCCAGCAGTTTAACCCAAGGACAAAGAAATGGCTACACCTTC CASSLTQGQRNGYTF
TRBJ1-2 NA NA TRBV4-3 TGCGCCAGCAGCCAAGATATTTCGGCGGAAGCTAACTATGGCTACACCTTC CASSQDISAEANYGYTF
TRBJ2-2 NA NA TRBV4-1 TGCGCCAGCAGCCAAGGAGGTTTCGGGACCGGGGAGCTGTTTTTT CASSQGGFGTGELFF
TRBJ1-2 NA NA TRBV27 TGTGCCAGCAGTTACCGCGGGGGGTGGGATGGCTACACCTTC CASSYRGGWDGYTF
TRBJ2-7 NA few TRBV5-6 TGTGCCAGCAGCTCGCAGGCAAAAGGTATCTACGAGCAGTACTTC CASSSQAKGIYEQYF
TRBJ2-7 NA NA TRBV7-2 TGTGCCAGCAGCCCAGAGGGGGGGGCTTACGAGCAGTACTTC CASSPEGGAYEQYF
TRBJ1-5 NA once TRBV19 TGTGCCACAGGGGTCTGGAGCAATCAGCCCCAGCATTTT CATGVWSNQPQHF
TRBJ1-2 NA NA TRBV7-8 TGTGCCAGCAGCTTTAACAGGGTAGATGGCTACACCTTC CASSFNRVDGYTF
TRBJ1-6 NA NA TRBV19 TGTGCCAGTTCCCCGATGGCAGGGCAGCAGCGTTCACCCCTCCACTTT CASSPMAGQQRSPLHF
TRBJ2-7 NA NA TRBV28 TGTGCCAGCACTACTAGAAGCTCCTACGAGCAGTACTTC CASTTRSSYEQYF
TRBJ1-2 TRBD1 few TRBV5-1 TGCGCCAGCAGCCTAAGGACAGGGGGAGACTATGGCTACACCTTC CASSLRTGGDYGYTF
TRBJ2-1 NA NA TRBV30 TGTGCCTGGAGTGCACAGCCCCATGAGCAGTTCTTC CAWSAQPHEQFF
TRBJ1-1 TRBD1 NA TRBV7-9 TGTGCCAGCAGCCTGGGACAGGGGGTGTATTTGGACACTGAAGCTTTCTTT CASSLGQGVYLDTEAFF
TRBJ2-3 TRBD2 few TRBV9 TGTGCCAGCAGCGAAAGGGGGTTGGCGGGGGGCGGGTCAGATACGCAGTATTTT CASSERGLAGGGSDTQYF
TRBJ1-4 TRBD1 NA TRBV19 TGTGCCAGTAGTGCTTCCGCGTCGACAGGGTGGGAAAAACTGTTTTTT CASSASASTGWEKLFF
TRBJ2-2 NA NA TRBV30 TGTGCCTGGAGGGCAATGGGGGCCCGCGAGCTGTTTTTT CAWRAMGARELFF
TRBJ2-1 TRBD2 NA TRBV9 TGTGCCAGCAGCGCGCGGGGGTCGGTATACAATGAGCAGTTCTTC CASSARGSVYNEQFF
TRBJ1-2 NA NA TRBV7-9 TGTGCCAGCAGCTTACGGGGTCCCCGCCGGGCCTATGGCTACACCTTC CASSLRGPRRAYGYTF
TRBJ1-3 TRBD1 NA TRBV18 TGTGCCAGCTCGCAAACTGGACAGGATCTCTCTGGAAACACCATATATTTT CASSQTGQDLSGNTIYF
TRBJ1-1 NA NA TRBV6-5 TGTGCCAGCAGTTACCAGGGGACGGGGACTGAAGCTTTCTTT CASSYQGTGTEAFF
TRBJ1-4 NA NA TRBV11-2 TGTGCCAGCAGCTTAGAGGCGGTGTTTAATGAAAAACTGTTTTTT CASSLEAVFNEKLFF
TRBJ2-6 TRBD1 NA TRBV28 TGTGCCAGCAGTCCCCATCTTCCGGGACAGGGGGCTAGGGGGGCCAACGTCCTGACTTTC CASSPHLPGQGARGANVLTF
TRBJ1-6 NA few TRBV5-1 TGCGCCAGCAGCTTGGCCGAGGATTCACCCCTCCACTTT CASSLAEDSPLHF
TRBJ1-1 TRBD1 NA TRBV7-9 TGTGCCAGCAGTAACCTGAGGGGGCCCGGGACTGAAGCTTTCTTT CASSNLRGPGTEAFF
TRBJ2-3 TRBD1 NA TRBV5-1 TGCGCCAGCAGTTACTCGCAGACAGGGGCCGATACGCAGTATTTT CASSYSQTGADTQYF
TRBJ1-2 NA NA TRBV18 TGTGCCAGCTCACCAGCCGGGTATGGCTACACCTTC CASSPAGYGYTF
TRBJ2-5 TRBD2 NA TRBV5-4 TGTGCCAGCAGCGGGGGACTAGAAGAGACCCAGTACTTC CASSGGLEETQYF